These 12 T cell receptor beta chains originate from one sample sequenced in a study of cytomegalovirus exposure and HLA in healthy donors. The PCR was carried out with 60 Vbeta primers and 13 Jbeta primers. Using immunoSEQ multiplex PCR, the repertoire was profiled, and TCRdb retains in-frame clones only, with some absent. The sample holds some 140,000 clones; roughly 80% are singletons and the top ten take 1.5% to 1.7%. Source material: PBMCs. Source of these receptors: a man aged 35-49 years in good health and CMV-seronegative.

This clone has just a few counts. DNA for the CDR3: TGTGCCAGCAGCTATAGGACTAGCGGCTACGAGCAGTACTTC. Translation gives CASSYRTSGYEQYF. This chain links TRBV7-2 with TRBJ2-5, with 10 bases that match TRBD2. The DNA matches TRBJ2-7 better at its end, which makes the J call doubtful. The germline V gene encodes CDR1 SGHTA and CDR2 FQGNSA. The CDR3 is 14 amino acids.

This chain connects TRBV4-3 to TRBJ2-7, with 10 positions matching TRBD2. Germline V gene data show CDR1 as LGHNA and CDR2 as YSLEER. This CDR3 has 15 residues. V lost 3 bases, J lost 3 bases, and 5 bases stayed unmatched. The CDR3 region has the DNA TGCGCCAGCAGCCAGGCAACTAGCGGGAACTACGAGCAGTACTTC. Its protein product is CASSQATSGNYEQYF.

The chain combines TRBV27 with TRBJ2-5, with 7 nucleotides matching TRBD1. Germline CDR1 reads MNHEY; CDR2 reads SMNVEV (reference sequence). V lost 6 bases, J lost 4 bases, and 8 bases stayed unmatched. CDR3 length: 14 amino acids. The CDR3 protein is CASSLTGSGETQYF. Written as DNA, the CDR3 is TGTGCCAGCAGCCTGACAGGGTCGGGAGAGACCCAGTACTTC.

The V and J genes are TRBV5-1 and TRBJ2-1; a possible D gene is TRBD2 (6 bases). The V and J ends lost 6 bases and 0 bases respectively, with 13 bases between them. Germline values: CDR1 SGHRS, CDR2 YFSETQ. The CDR3 extends over 15 amino acids. This CDR3 is CASTNPGSSYNEQFF. CDR3 sequence (DNA): TGCGCCAGCACCAATCCCGGGAGCTCCTACAATGAGCAGTTCTTC.

The chain joins TRBV11-2 to TRBJ2-2, with D maybe TRBD2 (6 bases). The CDR3 contains 16 residues. The germline V gene encodes CDR1 SGHAT and CDR2 FQNNGV. V lost 1 base and J 1 base, leaving 10 bases between the germline ends. In DNA form, the CDR3 reads TGTGCCAGCAGCTTAGGGGGTAGCGGGAACACCGGGGAGCTGTTTTTT. Amino acid sequence: CASSLGGSGNTGELFF.

The chain is built from TRBV30 and TRBJ2-5, with TRBD1 matching 8 bases. The CDR3 sequence is 12 residues long. The V gene end was trimmed by 8 bases and the J gene end by 7 bases; junction bases not matched to a gene: 9. The germline gives CDR1 GTSNPN, CDR2 SVGIG (reference sequence). The DNA of the CDR3 is TGTGCCGGCCCGGGGACAGGTGGGACCCAGTACTTC. This sequence encodes CAGPGTGGTQYF. The variable domain in full, completed from reference TRBV30 and TRBJ2-5, reads SQTIHQWPATLVQPVGSPLSLECTVEGTSNPNLYWYRQAAGRGLQLLFYSVGIGQISSEVPQNLSASRPQDRQFILSSKKLLLSDSGFYLCAGPGTGGTQYFGPGTRLLVL.

The chain combines TRBV9 with TRBJ1-2, with TRBD1 as a possible D gene (6 bases). CDR1 is SGDLS, CDR2 YYNGEE, per germline. The ends were cut back, 3 bases at V and 8 bases at J, with 17 bases in the middle. There are 14 residues in the CDR3. The CDR3 coding sequence is TGTGCCAGCAGCGAAACCCCAGGGGCTCGGGGCTACACCTTC. Its translation: CASSETPGARGYTF.

The rearrangement uses TRBV19 and TRBJ1-2; maybe TRBD1 (5 bases). The CDR3 extends over 14 amino acids. Trimming shortened V by 5 bases and J by 6 bases, and 16 bases separated the two germline ends. Germline-derived CDR1 and CDR2 are LNHDA and SQIVND (reference sequence). The CDR3 bases are TGTGCCAGTAGTGAGGATGGGACTTGGGATGGCTACACCTTC. Protein product: CASSEDGTWDGYTF.

The rearrangement joins TRBV11-2 to TRBJ2-7; the match to TRBD1 covers 8 bases. The ends lost 5 bases at V and 2 bases at J; junction bases unmatched: 5. CDR3 length: 14 amino acids. Germline CDR1 is SGHAT and CDR2 is FQNNGV. The CDR3 is CASSLDRVPYEQYF. Written as DNA, the CDR3 is TGTGCCAGCAGCCTGGACAGGGTTCCCTACGAGCAGTACTTC.

This chain uses TRBV5-6 with TRBJ2-2; 8 bases are a match to TRBD1. Germline CDR1 is SGHDT and CDR2 is YYEEEE. V was clipped by 4 bases and J by 8 bases; unmatched bases: 10. CDR3 size: 15 residues. In DNA, the CDR3 is TGTGCCAGCAGCAAGGTTGGACAGGGTGAAGGGGAGCTGTTTTTT. This gives the protein CASSKVGQGEGELFF.

This chain links TRBV4-3 with TRBJ2-5; D possibly corresponds to TRBD1 (5 bases). Trimming left V 1 base short and J 7 bases short, with 16 bases between. This CDR3 region has 15 residues. Germline CDR1 and CDR2: LGHNA and YSLEER. The CDR3 region is CASSQVHRGWGTQYF. The CDR3 DNA reads TGCGCCAGCAGCCAAGTCCATAGGGGTTGGGGGACCCAGTACTTC.

A few counts support this clone. The V gene is TRBV2, the J gene TRBJ2-2; 7 bases line up with TRBD2. The CDR3 runs 14 residues. The V and J ends lost 6 bases and 5 bases, in that order; junction bases with no gene match: 6. Germline V lookup: CDR1 SNHLY, CDR2 FYNNEI. Here the CDR3 reads CASRAGVVTGELFF. The DNA of the CDR3 is TGTGCCAGCAGGGCGGGGGTGGTTACCGGGGAGCTGTTTTTT.